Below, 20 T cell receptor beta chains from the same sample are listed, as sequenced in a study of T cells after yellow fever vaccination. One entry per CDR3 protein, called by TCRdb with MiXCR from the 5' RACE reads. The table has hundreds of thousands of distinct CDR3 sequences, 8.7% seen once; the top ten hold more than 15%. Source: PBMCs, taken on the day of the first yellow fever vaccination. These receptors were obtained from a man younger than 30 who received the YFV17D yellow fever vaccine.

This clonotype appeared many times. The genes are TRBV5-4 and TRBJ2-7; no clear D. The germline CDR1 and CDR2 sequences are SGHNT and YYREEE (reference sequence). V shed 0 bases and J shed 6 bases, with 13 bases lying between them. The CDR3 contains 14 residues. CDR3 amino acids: CASSLVATPGEQYF. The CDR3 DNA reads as TGTGCCAGCAGCTTGGTTGCGACCCCCGGCGAGCAGTACTTC.

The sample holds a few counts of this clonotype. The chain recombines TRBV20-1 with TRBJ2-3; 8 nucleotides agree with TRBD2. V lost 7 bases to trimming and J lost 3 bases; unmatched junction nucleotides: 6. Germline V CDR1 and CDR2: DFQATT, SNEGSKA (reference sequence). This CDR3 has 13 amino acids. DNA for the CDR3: TGCAGTGTAACCAGCGGGGGAACAGATACGCAGTATTTT. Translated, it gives CSVTSGGTDTQYF.

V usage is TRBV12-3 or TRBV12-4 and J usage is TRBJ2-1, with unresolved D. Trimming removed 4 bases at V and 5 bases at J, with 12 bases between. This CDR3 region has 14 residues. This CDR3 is CASSSVFKDNEQFF. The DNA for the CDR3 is TGTGCCAGCAGTTCGGTTTTTAAGGACAATGAGCAGTTCTTC.

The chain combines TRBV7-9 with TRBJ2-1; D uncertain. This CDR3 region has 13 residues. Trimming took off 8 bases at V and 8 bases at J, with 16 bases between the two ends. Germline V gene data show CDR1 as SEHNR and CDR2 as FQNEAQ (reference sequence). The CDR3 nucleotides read TGTGCCAGCGAAGTGGATCCTATCTATGAGCAGTTCTTC. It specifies CASEVDPIYEQFF.

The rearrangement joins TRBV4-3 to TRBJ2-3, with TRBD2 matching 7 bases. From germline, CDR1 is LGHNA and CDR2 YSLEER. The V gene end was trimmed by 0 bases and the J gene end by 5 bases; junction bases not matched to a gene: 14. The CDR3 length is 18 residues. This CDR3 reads CASSQERAGSGGEDTQYF. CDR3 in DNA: TGCGCCAGCAGCCAAGAACGAGCGGGGTCTGGCGGGGAAGATACGCAGTATTTT.

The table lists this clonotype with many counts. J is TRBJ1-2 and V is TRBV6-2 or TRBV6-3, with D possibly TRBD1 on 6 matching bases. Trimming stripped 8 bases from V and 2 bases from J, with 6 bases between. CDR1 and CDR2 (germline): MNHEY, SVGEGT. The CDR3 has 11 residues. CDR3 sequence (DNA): TGTGCCAGCCAGGGGAACTATGGCTACACCTTC. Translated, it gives CASQGNYGYTF.

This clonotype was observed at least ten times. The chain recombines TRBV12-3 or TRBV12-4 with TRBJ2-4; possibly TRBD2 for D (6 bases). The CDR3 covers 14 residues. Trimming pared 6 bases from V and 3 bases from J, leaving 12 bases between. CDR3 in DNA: TGTGCCAGCAGAGGCGGGGTTGACAAAAACATTCAGTACTTC. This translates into CASRGGVDKNIQYF.

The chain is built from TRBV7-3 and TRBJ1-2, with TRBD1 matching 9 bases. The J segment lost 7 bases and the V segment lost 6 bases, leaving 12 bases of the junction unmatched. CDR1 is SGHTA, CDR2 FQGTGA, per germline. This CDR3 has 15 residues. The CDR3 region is CASSLHGTGIRGYTF. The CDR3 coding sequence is TGTGCCAGCAGTTTGCATGGGACAGGGATACGTGGCTACACCTTC.

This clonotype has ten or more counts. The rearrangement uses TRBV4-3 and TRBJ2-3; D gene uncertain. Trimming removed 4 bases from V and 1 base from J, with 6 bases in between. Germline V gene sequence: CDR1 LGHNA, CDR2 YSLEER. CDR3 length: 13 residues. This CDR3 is CASSRVRTDTQYF. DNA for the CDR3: TGCGCCAGCAGCCGCGTCCGCACAGATACGCAGTATTTT.

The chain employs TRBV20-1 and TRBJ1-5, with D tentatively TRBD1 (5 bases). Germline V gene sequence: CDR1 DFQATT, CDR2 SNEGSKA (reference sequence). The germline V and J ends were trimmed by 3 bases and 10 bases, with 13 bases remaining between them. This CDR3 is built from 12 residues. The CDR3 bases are TGCAGTGCTAGTGGAGGGGCCCATCCCCAGCATTTT. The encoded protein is CSASGGAHPQHF.

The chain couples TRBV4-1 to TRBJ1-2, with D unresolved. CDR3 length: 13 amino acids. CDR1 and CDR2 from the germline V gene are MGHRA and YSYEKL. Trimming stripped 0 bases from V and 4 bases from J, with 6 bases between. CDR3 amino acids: CASSQDGIYGYTF. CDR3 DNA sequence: TGCGCCAGCAGCCAAGATGGGATCTATGGCTACACCTTC.

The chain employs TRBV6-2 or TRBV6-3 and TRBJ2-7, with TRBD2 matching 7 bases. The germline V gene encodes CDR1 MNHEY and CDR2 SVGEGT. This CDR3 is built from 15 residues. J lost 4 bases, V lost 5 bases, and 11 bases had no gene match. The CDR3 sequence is CASSSRASGLYEQYF. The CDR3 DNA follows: TGTGCCAGCAGTAGTCGCGCTAGCGGATTGTACGAGCAGTACTTC.

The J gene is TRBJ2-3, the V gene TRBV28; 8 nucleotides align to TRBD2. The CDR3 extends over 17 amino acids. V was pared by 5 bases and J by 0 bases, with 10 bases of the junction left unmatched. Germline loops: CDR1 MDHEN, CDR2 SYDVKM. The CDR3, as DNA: TGTGCCAGCAGTCCCCTCCCCGCGGGGGGCAGCACAGATACGCAGTATTTT. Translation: CASSPLPAGGSTDTQYF. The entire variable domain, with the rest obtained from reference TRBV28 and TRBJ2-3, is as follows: DVKVTQSSRYLVKRTGEKVFLECVQDMDHENMFWYRQDPGLGLRLIYFSYDVKMKEKGDIPEGYSVSREKKERFSLILESASTNQTSMYLCASSPLPAGGSTDTQYFGPGTRLTVL.

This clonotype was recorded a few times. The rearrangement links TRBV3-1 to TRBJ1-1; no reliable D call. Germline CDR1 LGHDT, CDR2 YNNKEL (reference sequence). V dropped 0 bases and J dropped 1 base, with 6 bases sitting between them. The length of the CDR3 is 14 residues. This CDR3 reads CASSQDWANTEAFF. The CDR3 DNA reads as TGTGCCAGCAGCCAAGATTGGGCGAACACTGAAGCTTTCTTT.

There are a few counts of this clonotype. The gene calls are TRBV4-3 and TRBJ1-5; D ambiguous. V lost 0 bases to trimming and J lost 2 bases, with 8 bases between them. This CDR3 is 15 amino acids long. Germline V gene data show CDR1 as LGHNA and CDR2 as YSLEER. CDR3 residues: CASSQDRFGNQPQHF. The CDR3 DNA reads TGCGCCAGCAGCCAAGACAGGTTTGGCAATCAGCCCCAGCATTTT.

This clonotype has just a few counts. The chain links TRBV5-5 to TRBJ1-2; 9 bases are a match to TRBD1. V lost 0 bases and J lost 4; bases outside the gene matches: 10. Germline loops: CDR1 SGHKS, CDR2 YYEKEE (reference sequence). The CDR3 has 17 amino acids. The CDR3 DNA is TGTGCCAGCAGCTTGGCCGGGACAGGGTATGGGAGCTATGGCTACACCTTC. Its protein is CASSLAGTGYGSYGYTF.

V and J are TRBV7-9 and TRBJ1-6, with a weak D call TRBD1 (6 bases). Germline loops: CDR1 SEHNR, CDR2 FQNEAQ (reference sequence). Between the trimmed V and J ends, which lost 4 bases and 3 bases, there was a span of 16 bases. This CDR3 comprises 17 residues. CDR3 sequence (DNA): TGTGCCAGCAGCTCAACAGGGCCCGCAGGCTATAATTCACCCCTCCACTTT. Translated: CASSSTGPAGYNSPLHF.

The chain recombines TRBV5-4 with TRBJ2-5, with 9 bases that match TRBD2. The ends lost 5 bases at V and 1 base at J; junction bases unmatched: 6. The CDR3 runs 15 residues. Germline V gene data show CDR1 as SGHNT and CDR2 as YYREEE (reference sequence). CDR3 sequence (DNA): TGTGCCAGCAGACTAGGCGGGGGGGGCCAAGAGACCCAGTACTTC. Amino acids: CASRLGGGGQETQYF.

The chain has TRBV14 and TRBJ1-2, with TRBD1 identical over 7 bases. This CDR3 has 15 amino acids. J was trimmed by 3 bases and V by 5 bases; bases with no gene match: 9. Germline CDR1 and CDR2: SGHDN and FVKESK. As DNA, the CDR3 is TGTGCCAGCAGCAGCTCGGGACAGTTCTACTATGGCTACACCTTC. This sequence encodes CASSSSGQFYYGYTF. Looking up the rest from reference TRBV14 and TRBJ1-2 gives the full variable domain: EAGVTQFPSHSVIEKGQTVTLRCDPISGHDNLYWYRRVMGKEIKFLLHFVKESKQDESGMPNNRFLAERTGGTYSTLKVQPAELEDSGVYFCASSSSGQFYYGYTFGSGTRLTVV.

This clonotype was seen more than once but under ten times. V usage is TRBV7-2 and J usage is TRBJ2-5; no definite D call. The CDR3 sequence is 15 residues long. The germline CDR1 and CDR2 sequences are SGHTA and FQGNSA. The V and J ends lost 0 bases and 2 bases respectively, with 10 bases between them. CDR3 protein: CASSLAGFDQETQYF. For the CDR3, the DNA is TGTGCCAGCAGCTTAGCTGGGTTTGATCAAGAGACCCAGTACTTC.